These T cell receptor beta chains were read from a single sample in a study of shared clonotypes between healthy human individuals. The assay was immunoSEQ multiplex PCR, and TCRdb's table has in-frame clones only and misses some. This table holds hundreds of thousands of clones, 96% found once. The sequenced sample was naive CD8+ T cells sorted from blood. These receptor sequences come from a woman between 25 and 40 years old in good health. The CDR3 runs from the conserved cysteine through the conserved F or W. Each record gives: D gene, V gene, J gene, clone size, CDR3 protein, CDR3 DNA. The D gene is left open where the match is weak. The listing skips clone size in some rows; elsewhere it reads once, few, many or a size class.

-	TRBV2	TRBJ2-1	-	CASSGTPDGSLGHNEQFF	TGTGCCAGCAGTGGCACTCCGGATGGGTCCCTGGGCCACAATGAGCAGTTCTTC
-	TRBV2	TRBJ2-7	-	CASPTGSDTYEQYF	TGTGCCAGTCCTACAGGGAGTGATACCTACGAGCAGTACTTC
TRBD1	TRBV2	TRBJ1-1	once	CASSEVDRVMVEMNTEAFF	TGTGCCAGCAGTGAAGTGGACAGGGTAATGGTTGAGATGAACACTGAAGCTTTCTTT
TRBD2	TRBV19	TRBJ2-7	-	CASSPGTSGGTYEQYF	TGTGCCAGTAGTCCCGGGACTAGCGGGGGCACCTACGAGCAGTACTTC
-	TRBV27	TRBJ1-2	-	CASRGGKGSYGYTF	TGTGCCAGCAGGGGGGGTAAAGGATCCTATGGCTACACCTTC
-	TRBV4-1	TRBJ2-3	-	CASSQKGPATDTQYF	TGCGCCAGCAGCCAAAAGGGTCCGGCCACAGATACGCAGTATTTT
-	TRBV2	TRBJ1-2	-	CATLIQGPYTYGYTF	TGTGCCACCCTTATTCAGGGGCCCTACACCTATGGCTACACCTTC
-	TRBV9	TRBJ1-1	-	CASSLRVVGTEAFF	TGTGCCAGCAGCCTCAGGGTTGTGGGCACTGAAGCTTTCTTT
TRBD1	TRBV6-5	TRBJ2-7	-	CASSYSQGAGEQYF	TGTGCCAGCAGTTACTCGCAGGGGGCAGGCGAGCAGTACTTC
-	TRBV27	TRBJ2-1	-	CASSSPSRLEQFF	TGTGCCAGCAGTTCCCCCTCTCGACTAGAACAGTTCTTC
-	TRBV5-1	TRBJ2-2	once	CASSLDLVFNTGELFF	TGCGCCAGCAGCTTGGATCTAGTTTTTAACACCGGGGAGCTGTTTTTT
-	TRBV14	TRBJ1-1	once	CASSQDLGNTEAFF	TGTGCCAGCAGCCAAGATTTGGGGAACACTGAAGCTTTCTTT
-	TRBV30	TRBJ1-5	-	CAWSGTDSNQPQHF	TGTGCCTGGAGTGGGACGGATAGCAATCAGCCCCAGCATTTT
-	TRBV19	TRBJ2-3	-	CASSTPPGPQYF	TGTGCCAGTAGTACCCCCCCCGGTCCACAGTATTTT
TRBD2	TRBV19	TRBJ2-7	-	CASSIGSGAYEQYF	TGTGCCAGTAGTATTGGTAGCGGGGCCTACGAGCAGTACTTC
TRBD2	TRBV10-3	TRBJ2-3	-	CAISDPPREVTDTQYF	TGTGCCATCAGTGATCCCCCACGGGAGGTAACAGATACGCAGTATTTT
-	TRBV13	TRBJ2-4	-	CASSLGPIQYF	TGTGCCAGCAGCTTAGGCCCCATTCAGTACTTC
-	TRBV29-1	TRBJ2-3	-	CSVEDLPRYTQYF	TGCAGCGTTGAAGATCTTCCCCGGTATACGCAGTATTTT
-	TRBV11-1	TRBJ1-5	-	CASSLGMRCLDQPQHF	TGTGCCAGCAGCTTAGGAATGCGTTGTTTGGATCAGCCCCAGCATTTT
-	TRBV27	TRBJ2-7	-	CASSFGQTYEQYF	TGTGCCAGCAGTTTTGGACAGACCTACGAGCAGTACTTC
-	TRBV7-8	TRBJ1-5	-	CASSLLSNQPQHF	TGTGCCAGCAGCTTACTCTCGAATCAGCCCCAGCATTTT
TRBD1	TRBV6-1	TRBJ2-5	-	CASSGDRVGQETQYF	TGTGCCAGCAGTGGAGACAGGGTAGGGCAAGAGACCCAGTACTTC
TRBD1	TRBV4-1	TRBJ1-1	-	CASSQDQGAGTEAFF	TGCGCCAGCAGCCAAGATCAGGGGGCGGGCACTGAAGCTTTCTTT
TRBD2	TRBV6-5	TRBJ2-7	-	CASSYSTGGISYEQYF	TGTGCCAGCAGTTACTCGACGGGGGGTATCAGCTACGAGCAGTACTTC
TRBD1	TRBV6-1	TRBJ1-5	once	CASGRRQGPNQPQHF	TGTGCCAGCGGCAGACGACAGGGGCCCAATCAGCCCCAGCATTTT
-	TRBV6-1	TRBJ1-1	-	CASSELRSNTEAFF	TGTGCCAGCAGTGAACTAAGGTCTAACACTGAAGCTTTCTTT
-	TRBV28	TRBJ2-5	-	CASSLRDTLLGETQYF	TGTGCCAGCAGTTTAAGAGATACGCTGCTCGGGGAGACCCAGTACTTC
-	TRBV6-5	TRBJ2-7	-	CASGGGRGPYEQYF	TGTGCCAGCGGCGGGGGCAGGGGACCCTACGAGCAGTACTTC
-	TRBV27	TRBJ2-2	-	CASSLGPWQTGELFF	TGTGCCAGCAGTTTAGGGCCCTGGCAGACCGGGGAGCTGTTTTTT
-	TRBV11-2	TRBJ2-7	-	CASSSVPGSPDEQYF	TGTGCCAGCAGCTCAGTCCCGGGTTCTCCCGACGAGCAGTACTTC
TRBD2	TRBV9	TRBJ2-1	-	CASSFSGRTVNEQFF	TGTGCCAGCAGCTTTAGCGGGAGGACCGTCAATGAGCAGTTCTTC
-	TRBV7-9	TRBJ1-2	once	CASSQNQGPINGYTF	TGTGCCAGCAGCCAAAATCAGGGGCCTATCAATGGCTACACCTTC
-	TRBV5-1	TRBJ2-2	-	CASSLRTGNTGELFF	TGCGCCAGCAGCCTGCGGACGGGGAACACCGGGGAGCTGTTTTTT
TRBD1	TRBV29-1	TRBJ1-2	-	CSVPGQPKDGYTF	TGCAGCGTCCCGGGACAGCCTAAGGATGGCTACACCTTC
TRBD2	TRBV27	TRBJ2-1	-	CASSPETSGRAEQFF	TGTGCCAGCAGCCCCGAAACTAGCGGGAGGGCTGAGCAGTTCTTC
-	TRBV5-4	TRBJ2-7	-	CASSPRGAVAYEQYF	TGTGCCAGCAGCCCCCGGGGGGCAGTAGCCTACGAGCAGTACTTC
-	TRBV27	TRBJ2-6	once	CASRFRGSGANVLTF	TGTGCCAGCAGGTTCAGGGGCTCTGGGGCCAACGTCCTGACTTTC
-	TRBV7-3	TRBJ2-7	-	CASSSDSSEQYF	TGTGCCAGCAGCTCGGACAGTTCCGAGCAGTACTTC
TRBD1	TRBV11-2	TRBJ2-7	-	CASSLDRGYEQYF	TGTGCCAGCAGCCTCGACAGGGGTTACGAGCAGTACTTC
-	TRBV28	TRBJ2-7	-	CASSLTGVGMHEQYF	TGTGCCAGCAGTTTGACGGGGGTGGGAATGCACGAGCAGTACTTC
-	TRBV7-9	TRBJ2-7	-	CASSREGTKRRVEQYF	TGTGCCAGCAGCCGCGAAGGGACCAAAAGGAGGGTCGAGCAGTACTTC
TRBD2	TRBV11-2	TRBJ2-1	-	CASSLATDWGGFF	TGTGCCAGCAGCTTAGCAACCGACTGGGGGGGGTTCTTC
TRBD1	TRBV5-6	TRBJ1-2	-	CASSEDRGIGNYGYTF	TGTGCCAGCAGCGAGGACAGGGGCATCGGTAACTATGGCTACACCTTC
TRBD2	TRBV10-3	TRBJ2-1	-	CAISGTSETYNEQFF	TGTGCCATCAGTGGGACTAGCGAAACCTACAATGAGCAGTTCTTC
-	TRBV7-7	TRBJ2-1	-	CASSQLARSNEQFF	TGTGCCAGCAGCCAGCTAGCGCGGAGCAATGAGCAGTTCTTC
-	TRBV28	TRBJ2-1	-	CASSSTSVDRVRRSYNEQFF	TGTGCCAGCAGTTCCACTAGCGTCGACAGGGTCCGACGATCATACAATGAGCAGTTCTTC
-	TRBV27	TRBJ2-7	-	CASSFSRGPYEQYF	TGTGCCAGCAGTTTCTCACGGGGGCCCTACGAGCAGTACTTC
TRBD1	TRBV6-6	TRBJ2-1	-	CATYPGTGSYNEQFF	TGTGCCACCTACCCCGGGACAGGGAGCTACAATGAGCAGTTCTTC
TRBD2	TRBV5-1	TRBJ2-7	-	CASSLRLAGYEQYF	TGCGCCAGCAGCTTGAGACTAGCGGGCTACGAGCAGTACTTC